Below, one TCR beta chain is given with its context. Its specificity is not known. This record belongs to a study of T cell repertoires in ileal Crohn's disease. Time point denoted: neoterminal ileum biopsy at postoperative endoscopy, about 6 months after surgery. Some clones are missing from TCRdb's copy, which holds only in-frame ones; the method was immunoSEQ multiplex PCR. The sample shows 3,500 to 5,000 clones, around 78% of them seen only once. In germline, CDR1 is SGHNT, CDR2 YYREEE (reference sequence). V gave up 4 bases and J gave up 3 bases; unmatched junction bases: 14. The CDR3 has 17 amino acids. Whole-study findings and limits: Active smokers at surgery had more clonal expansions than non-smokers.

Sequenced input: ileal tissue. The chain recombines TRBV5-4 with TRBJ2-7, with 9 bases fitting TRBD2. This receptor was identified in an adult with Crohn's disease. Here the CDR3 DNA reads TGTGCCAGCAGCCTCTCCGGAGGCGGGGGGGGAGACTACGAGCAGTACTTC. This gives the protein CASSLSGGGGGDYEQYF.